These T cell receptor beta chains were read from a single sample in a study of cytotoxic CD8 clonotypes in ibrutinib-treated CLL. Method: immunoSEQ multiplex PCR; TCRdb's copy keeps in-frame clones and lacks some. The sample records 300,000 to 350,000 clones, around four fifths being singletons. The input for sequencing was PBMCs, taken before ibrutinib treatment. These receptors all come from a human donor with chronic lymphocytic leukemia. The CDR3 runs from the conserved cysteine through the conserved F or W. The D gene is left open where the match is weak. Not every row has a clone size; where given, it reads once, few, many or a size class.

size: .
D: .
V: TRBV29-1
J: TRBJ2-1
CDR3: CSVVSGGDNEQFF
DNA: TGCAGCGTCGTCTCAGGAGGGGACAATGAGCAGTTCTTC

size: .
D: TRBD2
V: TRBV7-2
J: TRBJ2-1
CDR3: CASSPSGRRAYNEQFF
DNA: TGTGCCAGCAGCCCAAGCGGGAGGCGAGCCTACAATGAGCAGTTCTTC

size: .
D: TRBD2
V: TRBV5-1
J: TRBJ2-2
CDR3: CASSLQGLAGAYTGELFF
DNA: TGCGCCAGCAGCTTACAGGGACTAGCGGGAGCATACACCGGGGAGCTGTTTTTT

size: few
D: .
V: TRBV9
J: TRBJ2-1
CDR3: CASSGGVATFHEQFF
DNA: TGTGCCAGCAGCGGCGGAGTCGCTACTTTTCATGAGCAGTTCTTC

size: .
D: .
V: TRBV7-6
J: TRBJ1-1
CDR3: CASSTTGVNTEAFF
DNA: TGTGCCAGCAGCACCACCGGGGTGAACACTGAAGCTTTCTTT

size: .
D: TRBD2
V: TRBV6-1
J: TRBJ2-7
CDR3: CASREAGAYEQYF
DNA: TGTGCCAGCAGAGAAGCGGGAGCCTACGAGCAGTACTTC

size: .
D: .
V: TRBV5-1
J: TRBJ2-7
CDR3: CASSRGGFPILYEQYF
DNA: TGCGCCAGCAGCCGAGGAGGGTTCCCTATCCTCTACGAGCAGTACTTC

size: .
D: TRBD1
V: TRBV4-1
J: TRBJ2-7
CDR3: CASSKAPGQGLFEQYF
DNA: TGCGCCAGCAGCAAAGCGCCGGGACAGGGTCTTTTCGAGCAGTACTTC

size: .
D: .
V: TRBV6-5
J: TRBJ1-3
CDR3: CASSDLENTIYF
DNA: TGTGCCAGCAGCGACCTGGAAAACACCATATATTTT

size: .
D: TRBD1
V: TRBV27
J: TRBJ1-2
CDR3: CASRGTGYLGYTF
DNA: TGTGCCAGCAGGGGGACAGGGTACCTCGGCTACACCTTC

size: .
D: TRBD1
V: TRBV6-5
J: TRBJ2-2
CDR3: CASSPWTGGTGELFF
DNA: TGTGCCAGCAGTCCCTGGACAGGGGGAACCGGGGAGCTGTTTTTT

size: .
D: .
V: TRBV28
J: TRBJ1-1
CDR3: CASRSDSYTEAFF
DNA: TGTGCCAGCAGGTCGGACAGCTACACTGAAGCTTTCTTT

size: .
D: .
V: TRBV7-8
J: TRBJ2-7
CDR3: CASSLEGLTAFYEQYF
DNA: TGTGCCAGCAGCTTAGAGGGCCTTACGGCCTTCTACGAGCAGTACTTC

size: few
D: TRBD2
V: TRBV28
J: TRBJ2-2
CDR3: CASRREGAGELFF
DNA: TGTGCCAGCAGGCGGGAGGGAGCCGGGGAGCTGTTTTTT

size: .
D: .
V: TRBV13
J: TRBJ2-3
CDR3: CASTPRGGTTDTQYF
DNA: TGTGCCAGCACCCCCCGCGGAGGGACCACAGATACGCAGTATTTT

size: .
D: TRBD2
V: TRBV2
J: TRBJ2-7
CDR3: CASRALLAGVDYEQYF
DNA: TGTGCCAGCAGGGCTTTACTAGCGGGAGTCGACTACGAGCAGTACTTC

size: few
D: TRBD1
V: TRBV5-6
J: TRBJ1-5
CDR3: CASSRGQFEQPQHF
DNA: TGTGCCAGCAGCAGGGGACAGTTTGAGCAGCCCCAGCATTTT

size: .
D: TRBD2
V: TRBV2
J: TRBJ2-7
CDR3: CASTRLAGGYEQYF
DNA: TGTGCCAGCACTCGGTTGGCGGGGGGCTACGAGCAGTACTTC

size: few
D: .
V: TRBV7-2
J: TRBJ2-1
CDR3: CASSLWGSSEQFF
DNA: TGTGCCAGCAGCCTCTGGGGTAGCTCTGAGCAGTTCTTC

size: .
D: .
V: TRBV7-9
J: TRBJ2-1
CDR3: CASSLGETNEQFF
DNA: TGTGCCAGCAGCTTAGGGGAGACGAATGAGCAGTTCTTC

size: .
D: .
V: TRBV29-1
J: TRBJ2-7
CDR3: CSVWGRGSGNPPTYEQYF
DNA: TGCAGCGTGTGGGGGCGGGGAAGCGGGAATCCCCCAACCTACGAGCAGTACTTC

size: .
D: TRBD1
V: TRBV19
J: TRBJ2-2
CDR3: CASSTPDRVRELFF
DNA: TGTGCCAGTAGTACCCCGGACAGGGTCCGGGAGCTGTTTTTT

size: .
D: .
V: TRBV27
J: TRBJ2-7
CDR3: CASSLGSYEQYF
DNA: TGTGCCAGCAGTTTGGGGTCTTACGAGCAGTACTTC

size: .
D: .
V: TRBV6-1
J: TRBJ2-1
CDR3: CASSEDRDNEQFF
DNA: TGTGCCAGCAGTGAAGACAGAGACAATGAGCAGTTCTTC

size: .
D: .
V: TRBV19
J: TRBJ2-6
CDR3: CASSIWDSSGANVLTF
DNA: TGTGCCAGTAGTATCTGGGATAGTTCTGGGGCCAACGTCCTGACTTTC

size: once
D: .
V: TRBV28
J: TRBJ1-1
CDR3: CASSLGGSNTEAFF
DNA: TGTGCCAGCAGTTTGGGGGGATCGAACACTGAAGCTTTCTTT

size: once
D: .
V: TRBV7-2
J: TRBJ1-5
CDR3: CASSPMPVNSNQPQHF
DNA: TGTGCCAGCAGTCCGATGCCCGTTAATAGCAATCAGCCCCAGCATTTT

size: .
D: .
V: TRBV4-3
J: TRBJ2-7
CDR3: CASSQDTRSSYEQYF
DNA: TGCGCCAGCAGCCAAGATACCCGAAGCTCCTACGAGCAGTACTTC

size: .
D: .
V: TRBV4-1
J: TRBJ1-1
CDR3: CASSQRLIQANTEAFF
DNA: TGCGCCAGCAGCCAACGGTTGATACAGGCGAACACTGAAGCTTTCTTT

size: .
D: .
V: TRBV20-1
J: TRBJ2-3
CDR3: CSASLDPQYF
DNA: TGCAGTGCTTCGTTGGACCCGCAGTATTTT

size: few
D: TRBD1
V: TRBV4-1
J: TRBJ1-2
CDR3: CASSQTRDRDSRGYTF
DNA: TGCGCCAGCAGCCAAACCCGGGACAGGGATTCTCGTGGCTACACCTTC

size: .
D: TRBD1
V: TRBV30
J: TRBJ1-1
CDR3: CAAEGQLNTEAFF
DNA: TGTGCAGCTGAGGGACAGCTGAACACTGAAGCTTTCTTT

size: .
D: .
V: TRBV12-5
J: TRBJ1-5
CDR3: CASGLTNLEGNSNQPQHF
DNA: TGTGCTAGTGGTTTGACAAACCTGGAAGGCAATAGCAATCAGCCCCAGCATTTT

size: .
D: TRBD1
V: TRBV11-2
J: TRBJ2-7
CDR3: CASSLFWGQGYEQYF
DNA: TGTGCCAGCAGCTTATTTTGGGGACAGGGCTACGAGCAGTACTTC

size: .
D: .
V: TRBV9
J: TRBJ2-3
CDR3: CASSVQARVRDSTDTQYF
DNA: TGTGCCAGCAGCGTCCAGGCAAGAGTCCGGGACAGCACAGATACGCAGTATTTT